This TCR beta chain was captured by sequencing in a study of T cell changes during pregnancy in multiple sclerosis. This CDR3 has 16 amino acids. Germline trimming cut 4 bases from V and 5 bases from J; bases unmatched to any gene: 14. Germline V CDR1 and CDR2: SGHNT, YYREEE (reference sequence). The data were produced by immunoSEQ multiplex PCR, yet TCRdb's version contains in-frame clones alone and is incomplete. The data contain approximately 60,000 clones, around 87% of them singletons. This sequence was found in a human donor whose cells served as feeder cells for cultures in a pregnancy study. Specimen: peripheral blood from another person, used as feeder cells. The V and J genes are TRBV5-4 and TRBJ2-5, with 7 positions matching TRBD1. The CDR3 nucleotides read TGTGCCAGCAGCCTCCTGGGACAGAGTCTAGGGGAGACCCAGTACTTC. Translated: CASSLLGQSLGETQYF.